This TCR beta chain was identified in a study of immune cell composition in non-small cell lung cancer. Study results and limitations: Tumour TCR-beta clonality was not significantly tied to smoking pack-years. Squamous carcinomas (approximately 80%) more often had tumour-associated clones >0.5% than adenocarcinomas (roughly 33%).

On this clone itself: What it recognizes is unknown.

Normal lung was sampled as far from the tumour as possible, at least 3 cm. This CDR3 is 15 amino acids long. The V segment lost 4 bases and the J segment 5 bases; nucleotides outside the gene matches: 6. Germline V gives CDR1 MNHEY, CDR2 SMNVEV (reference sequence). Only in-frame clones appear in the TCRdb table, and some are missing; sequencing was by immunoSEQ multiplex PCR. The sample comprises thousands of clones, roughly 77% of which are singletons, and approximately 20% rests with the top ten. The chain couples TRBV27 to TRBJ2-2; 8 nucleotides match TRBD2. This sequence was found in a human donor with non-small cell lung cancer. The sample consisted of non-adjacent lung tissue. Here the CDR3 DNA reads TGTGCCAGCAGTTGGGCGGGGGGAAAGACCGGGGAGCTGTTTTTT. This encodes CASSWAGGKTGELFF.